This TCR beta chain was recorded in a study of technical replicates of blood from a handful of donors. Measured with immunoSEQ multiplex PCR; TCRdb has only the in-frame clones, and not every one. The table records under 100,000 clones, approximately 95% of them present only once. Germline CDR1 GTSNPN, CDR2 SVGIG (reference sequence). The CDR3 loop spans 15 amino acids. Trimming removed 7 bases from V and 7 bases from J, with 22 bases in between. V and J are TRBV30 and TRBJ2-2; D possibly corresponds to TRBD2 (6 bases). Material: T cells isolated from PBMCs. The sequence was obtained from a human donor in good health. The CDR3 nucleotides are TGTGCCTCCATGACTAGGGAGTTTTACAGCGGGGAGCTGTTTTTT. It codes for CASMTREFYSGELFF. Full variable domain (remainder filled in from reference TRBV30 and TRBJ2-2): SQTIHQWPATLVQPVGSPLSLECTVEGTSNPNLYWYRQAAGRGLQLLFYSVGIGQISSEVPQNLSASRPQDRQFILSSKKLLLSDSGFYLCASMTREFYSGELFFGEGSRLTVL.